This TCR beta chain is from a study of blood T cells in healthy people across ages. Study outcomes and limitations: A conclusive naive versus antigen-experienced comparison was prevented by the unsorted PBMCs. Getting older went along with TCR beta diversity per million T cells dropping roughly linearly. Total diversity from one million sequenced T cells was likely underestimated.

The table lists this clonotype with a few counts. What it binds is unknown. Next came a second PCR, run for about 6 to 11 cycles, which used a sample-barcoded 5' primer along with a J-beta primer mix. Each CDR3 protein gets one entry after TCRdb re-called the 5' RACE reads with MiXCR. The table includes 1.5 million to 2 million distinct CDR3 sequences, around half detected once. Germline V gene sequence: CDR1 SGHRS, CDR2 YFSETQ. V was clipped by 5 bases and J by 0 bases, with 7 bases between them. The CDR3 consists of 13 residues. Isolation yielded PBMCs, at least 6.5 million per sample, in every case.

Sample: blood. The sequence came from a woman in her forties in good health. V and J are TRBV5-1 and TRBJ2-3; D remains ambiguous. This CDR3 reads CASRTESTDTQYF. The CDR3 DNA reads TGCGCCAGCAGAACAGAAAGCACAGATACGCAGTATTTT.